This TCR beta chain was profiled in a study of blood T cell repertoires in COVID-19. Study-level background: COVID-19 samples from acute and convalescent phases originated in the United States, Italy and Spain. From T cells, B-cell-depleted T cells, or PBMCs came the material, which was cDNA or gDNA.

TCRdb's table, derived via immunoSEQ multiplex PCR, lists solely in-frame clones and lacks some. The table records 150,000 to 200,000 clones, around 85% of them present only once. The TCR was taken from a man in his 60s with acute or convalescent COVID-19. The specimen was peripheral blood.

In DNA, the CDR3 is TGTGCCAGCAGCCCAGGGGACAGGGGGGGCAATCAGCCCCAGCATTTT. Protein product: CASSPGDRGGNQPQHF. The rearrangement uses TRBV5-6 and TRBJ1-5, with 11 bases lining up with TRBD1. Germline values: CDR1 SGHDT, CDR2 YYEEEE. Trimming at V came to 4 bases and at J to 2 bases, leaving 5 bases not matched to a gene. There are 16 residues in the CDR3.